The rows below give T cell receptor beta chains drawn from one sample of a study of T cells expressing NK-cell markers. TCRdb processed the 5' RACE reads again and assigns one entry to each CDR3 protein, with no DNA. Recorded for this sample: about 260,000 distinct CDR3 sequences. Sequencing used blood T cells: a sorted CD56 or NKG2C T cell subset, CD4+ or CD8+ T cells, or bulk PBMC T cells (not recorded which). Receptor source: a woman aged 18-70 years in good health. Each CDR3 is given with its conserved first and last residue.

j_gene | v_gene | CDR3aa
TRBJ2-1 | TRBV29-1 | CSVPSLPPLYNEQFF
TRBJ1-5 | TRBV11-2 | CASSSISGDNQPQHF
TRBJ2-5 | TRBV19 | CASRSPLAGEETQYF
TRBJ1-5 | TRBV3-1 | CASSPQGAFNQPQHF
TRBJ2-5 | TRBV7-2 | CASSFDRGYQETQYF
TRBJ2-7 | TRBV10-2 | CASSANYEQYF
TRBJ1-5 | TRBV4-1 | CASSQGQVSNQPQHF
TRBJ1-5 | TRBV15 | CATSRGGSNQPQHF
TRBJ1-5 | TRBV10-3 | CAISRDRDQPQHF
TRBJ1-1 | TRBV4-3 | CASSPRSATNTEAFF
TRBJ2-1 | TRBV5-1 | CASSIGGGSYNEQFF
TRBJ2-1 | TRBV12-3/TRBV12-4 | CASRGQLIVDEQFF
TRBJ2-2 | TRBV29-1 | CSVVEAGELFF
TRBJ2-5 | TRBV7-9 | CASSLGSGRETQYF
TRBJ2-3 | TRBV6-1 | CASTPGRALVGTDTQYF
TRBJ2-2 | TRBV11-2 | CASSRRGGDTGELFF
TRBJ2-3 | TRBV7-3 | CASSLEGTVQDTQYF
TRBJ1-2 | TRBV10-3 | CAISVPGLREGDYGYTF
TRBJ2-7 | TRBV29-1 | CSVVGSGDNNYEQYF
TRBJ1-1 | TRBV7-2 | CASSLNRGRAFF
TRBJ2-5 | TRBV5-1 | CASSEGDTQETQYF
TRBJ2-1 | TRBV24-1 | CATSVPEASYNEQFF
TRBJ2-2 | TRBV6-2/TRBV6-3 | CASSLTPRNTGELFF
TRBJ2-3 | TRBV29-1 | CSVDRDRHMGDTQYF
TRBJ2-1 | TRBV18 | CASSPSAGTYNEQFF
TRBJ2-3 | TRBV7-2 | CASSRQAGGRDTQYF
TRBJ1-2 | TRBV28 | CATRQPPFGYTF
TRBJ1-2 | TRBV7-2 | CASSPRRERQTF
TRBJ2-7 | TRBV10-2 | CASSDQRGLYEQYF
TRBJ1-6 | TRBV20-1 | CSARSLAANYNSPLHF
TRBJ2-1 | TRBV6-5 | CASSYDREYNEQFF
TRBJ1-3 | TRBV3-1 | CASSQTPGIGRYSGNTIYF
TRBJ2-1 | TRBV4-3 | CASSQERPGGYNEQFF
TRBJ1-5 | TRBV12-3/TRBV12-4 | CASSLGERQPQHF
TRBJ2-3 | TRBV20-1 | CSCHLGGGTDTQYF
TRBJ2-7 | TRBV28 | CASWAGTGPYEQYF
TRBJ1-1 | TRBV12-3/TRBV12-4 | CASQRTGAVRTEAFF
TRBJ1-6 | TRBV5-4 | CASSRDRAEALHF
TRBJ2-1 | TRBV19 | CASSIDTTAPLAGGPRNEQFF
TRBJ2-2 | TRBV9 | CASSVLNPNAGELFF
TRBJ2-3 | TRBV7-2 | CASTREGYTQYF
TRBJ1-4 | TRBV20-1 | CSAPRGPTNEKLFF
TRBJ2-6 | TRBV4-3 | CASSQDIRLGANVLTF
TRBJ2-1 | TRBV27 | CASSLYGSEQFF
TRBJ2-1 | TRBV12-3/TRBV12-4 | CAVGGDYNEQFF
TRBJ2-5 | TRBV7-9 | CASSLAQAGKKTQYF
TRBJ1-5 | TRBV12-3/TRBV12-4 | CASSTNTGAHQPQHF
TRBJ2-5 | TRBV6-5 | CASSYSGGVTTETQYF
TRBJ2-3 | TRBV3-1 | CASSPPWTGGRTQYF
TRBJ2-1 | TRBV6-1 | CASREGQGRLGQFF
TRBJ2-7 | TRBV7-2 | CASNSDHRAYEQYF
TRBJ2-1 | TRBV7-2 | CASSLQRGGSHEQFF
TRBJ1-1 | TRBV29-1 | CSVPKLPTGGMNTEAFF
TRBJ2-1 | TRBV29-1 | CSTRGTPYNEQLF
TRBJ2-5 | TRBV6-2/TRBV6-3 | CASSYSSAGVETQYF
TRBJ2-1 | TRBV4-2 | CASSGRDEQFF
TRBJ2-1 | TRBV19 | CASSIDGGGSYNEQFF
TRBJ2-1 | TRBV29-1 | CSASSILYNEQFF
TRBJ1-1 | TRBV20-1 | CSASLRGLGSTEAFF